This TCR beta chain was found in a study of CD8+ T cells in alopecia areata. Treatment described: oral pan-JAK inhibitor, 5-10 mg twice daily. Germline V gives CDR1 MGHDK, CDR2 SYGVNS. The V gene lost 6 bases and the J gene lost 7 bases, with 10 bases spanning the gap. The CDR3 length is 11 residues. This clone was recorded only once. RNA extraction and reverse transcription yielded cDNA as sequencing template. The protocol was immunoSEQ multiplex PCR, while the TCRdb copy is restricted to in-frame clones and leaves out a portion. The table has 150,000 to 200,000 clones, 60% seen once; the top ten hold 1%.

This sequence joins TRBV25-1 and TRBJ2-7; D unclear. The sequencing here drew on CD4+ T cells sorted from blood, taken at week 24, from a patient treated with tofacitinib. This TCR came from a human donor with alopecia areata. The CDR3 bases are TGTGCCAGCAGAGGGCGAGATGAGCAGTACTTC. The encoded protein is CASRGRDEQYF.